Reported below is one T cell receptor (beta chain). TCRdb's copy holds only in-frame clones and misses some; the assay was immunoSEQ multiplex PCR. In the table there are 700,000 or so clones, approximately 85% of which are singletons. This record comes from a study of shared T cell receptors in the human thymus. The CDR3 covers 14 residues. Germline loops: CDR1 LNHDA, CDR2 SQIVND (reference sequence). Trimming cost V 3 bases and J 3 bases, with 9 bases left between them. The data also belong to a second study, concerning human thymus T cells. That study reports: Thymic tissue was derived from resections collected during corrective heart surgery. Within thymic and blood repertoires, V and J gene usage appeared to be biased.

The gene calls are TRBV19 and TRBJ1-5; D gene unclear. The sequence was collected from a girl under three years old with a congenital heart defect. The sequenced sample was thymocytes. The CDR3 region is CASSILQINQPQHF. The CDR3 bases are TGTGCCAGTAGTATTTTACAGATCAATCAGCCCCAGCATTTT. Full variable domain (rest looked up from reference TRBV19 and TRBJ1-5): DGGITQSPKYLFRKEGQNVTLSCEQNLNHDAMYWYRQDPGQGLRLIYYSQIVNDFQKGDIAEGYSVSREKKESFPLTVTSAQKNPTAFYLCASSILQINQPQHFGDGTRLSIL.